Included here is one TCR beta chain sequence, with context. Antigen unknown. These data come from a study of T cells in severe cutaneous drug reactions. The study's findings and limits: TRBV12-4 use rose strongly in carbamazepine-induced Stevens-Johnson syndrome or toxic epidermal necrolysis, averaging about 33% in blister cells and 4% to 6% in PBMC.

Carbamazepine had induced Stevens-Johnson syndrome or toxic epidermal necrolysis in the sequenced donors. Libraries were made by iRepertoire multiplex PCR with TCR subtype-specific primers for bulk and single-cell sequencing. TCRdb re-called the multiplex PCR reads and catalogs CDR3 proteins one per entry, DNA excluded. The sample holds fewer than 10,000 distinct CDR3 sequences. Looked up from germline, CDR1 is GTSNPN and CDR2 is SVGIG (reference sequence). This CDR3 has 13 residues. The sample comprised cells from a skin blister. J is TRBJ2-7 and V is TRBV30; the TRBD1 assignment by TCRdb is unverifiable without DNA. The source of this sequence is a human donor with a severe cutaneous adverse drug reaction. CDR3 region: CAWRGGSSYEQYF. Looking up the rest from reference TRBV30 and TRBJ2-7 gives the full variable domain: SQTIHQWPATLVQPVGSPLSLECTVEGTSNPNLYWYRQAAGRGLQLLFYSVGIGQISSEVPQNLSASRPQDRQFILSSKKLLLSDSGFYLCAWRGGSSYEQYFGPGTRLTVT.